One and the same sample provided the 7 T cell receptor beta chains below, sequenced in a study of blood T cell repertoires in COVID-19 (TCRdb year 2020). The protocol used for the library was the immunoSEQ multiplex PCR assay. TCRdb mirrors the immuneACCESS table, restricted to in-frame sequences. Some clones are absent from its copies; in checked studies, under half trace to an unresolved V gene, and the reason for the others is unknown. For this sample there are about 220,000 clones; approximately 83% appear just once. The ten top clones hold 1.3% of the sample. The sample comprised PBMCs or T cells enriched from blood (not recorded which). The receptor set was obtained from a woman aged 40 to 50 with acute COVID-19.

The CDR3 is CASRLASGTYEQYF. The CDR3 DNA reads TGTGCCAGCAGGTTGGCTAGCGGAACCTACGAGCAGTACTTC. The chain uses TRBV2 and TRBJ2-7, with 7 bases aligning to TRBD2. J gave up 2 bases and V 6 bases, and 7 bases lay outside the gene matches. Germline CDR1 reads SNHLY; CDR2 reads FYNNEI. This CDR3 is 14 amino acids long. The full variable domain, its missing parts supplied by reference TRBV2 and TRBJ2-7, is EPEVTQTPSHQVTQMGQEVILRCVPISNHLYFYWYRQILGQKVEFLVSFYNNEISEKSEIFDDQFSVERPDGSNFTLKIRSTKLEDSAMYFCASRLASGTYEQYFGPGTRLTVT.

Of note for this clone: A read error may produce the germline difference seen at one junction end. CDR3: CASSLGSGTGNPGELFF. The CDR3 bases are TGTGCCAGCAGCTTAGGTTCCGGGACAGGGAACCCCGGGGAGCTGTTTTTT. This chain joins TRBV7-9 and TRBJ2-2; 9 bases map to TRBD1. Germline CDR1 and CDR2: SEHNR and FQNEAQ (reference sequence). This CDR3 comprises 17 residues.

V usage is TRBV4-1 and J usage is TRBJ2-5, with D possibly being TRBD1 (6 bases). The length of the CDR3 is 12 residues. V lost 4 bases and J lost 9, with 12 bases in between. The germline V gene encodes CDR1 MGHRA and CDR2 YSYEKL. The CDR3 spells CASSLKGGAQYF. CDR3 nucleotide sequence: TGCGCCAGCAGCCTAAAAGGGGGTGCCCAGTACTTC.

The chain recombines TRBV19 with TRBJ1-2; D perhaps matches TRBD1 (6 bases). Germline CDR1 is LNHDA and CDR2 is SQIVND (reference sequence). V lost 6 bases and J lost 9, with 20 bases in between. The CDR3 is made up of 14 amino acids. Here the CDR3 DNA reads TGTGCCAGTAGCTCACCCCAGGGGACCCGTCGCTACACCTTC. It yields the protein CASSSPQGTRRYTF.

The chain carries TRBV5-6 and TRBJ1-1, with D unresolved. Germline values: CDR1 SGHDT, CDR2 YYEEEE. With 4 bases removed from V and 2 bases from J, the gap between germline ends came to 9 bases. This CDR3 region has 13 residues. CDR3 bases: TGTGCCAGCAGCCTGACACAAAACACTGAAGCTTTCTTT. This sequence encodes CASSLTQNTEAFF.

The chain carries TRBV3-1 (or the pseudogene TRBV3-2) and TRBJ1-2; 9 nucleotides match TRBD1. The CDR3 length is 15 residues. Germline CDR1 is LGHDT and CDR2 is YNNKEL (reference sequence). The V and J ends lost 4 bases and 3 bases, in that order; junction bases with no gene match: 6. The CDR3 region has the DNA TGTGCCAGCAGCCTAAGCCGGGACAGGGACTATGGCTACACCTTC. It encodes CASSLSRDRDYGYTF.

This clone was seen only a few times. Written as DNA, the CDR3 is TGTGCCAGCAGCTTAGCCCCATCGGTGGGGGGCACCATATATTTT. Protein: CASSLAPSVGGTIYF. The chain has TRBV7-9 and TRBJ1-3; D might be TRBD1 (5 bases). The ends were cut back, 0 bases at V and 9 bases at J, with 15 bases in the middle. The CDR3 loop spans 15 amino acids. Germline V gene data show CDR1 as SEHNR and CDR2 as FQNEAQ (reference sequence).